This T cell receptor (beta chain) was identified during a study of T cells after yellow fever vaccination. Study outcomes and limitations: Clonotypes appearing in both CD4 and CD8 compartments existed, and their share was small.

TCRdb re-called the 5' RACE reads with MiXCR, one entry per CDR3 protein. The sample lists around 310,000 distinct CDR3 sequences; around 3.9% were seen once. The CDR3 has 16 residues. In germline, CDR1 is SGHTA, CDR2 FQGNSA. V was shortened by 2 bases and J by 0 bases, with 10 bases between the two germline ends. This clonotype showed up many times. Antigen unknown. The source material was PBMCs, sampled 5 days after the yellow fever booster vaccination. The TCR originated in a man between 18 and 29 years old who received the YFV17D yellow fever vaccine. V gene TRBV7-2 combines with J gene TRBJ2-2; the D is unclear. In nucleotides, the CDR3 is TGTGCCAGCAGCTTATCCGGACCTACGAACACCGGGGAGCTGTTTTTT. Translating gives CASSLSGPTNTGELFF.